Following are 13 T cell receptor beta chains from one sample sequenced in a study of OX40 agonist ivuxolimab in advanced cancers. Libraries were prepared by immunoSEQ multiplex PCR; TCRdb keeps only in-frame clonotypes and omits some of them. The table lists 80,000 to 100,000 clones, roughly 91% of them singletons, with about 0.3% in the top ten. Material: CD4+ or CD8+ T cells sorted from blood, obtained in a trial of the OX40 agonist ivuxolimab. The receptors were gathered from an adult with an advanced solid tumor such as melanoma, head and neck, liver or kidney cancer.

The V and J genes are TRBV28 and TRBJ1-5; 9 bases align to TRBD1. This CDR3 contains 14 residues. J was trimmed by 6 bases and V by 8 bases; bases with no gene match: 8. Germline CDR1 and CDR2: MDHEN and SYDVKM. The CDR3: CASRRTGGGQPQHF. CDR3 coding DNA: TGTGCCAGCCGTCGCACAGGGGGCGGTCAGCCCCAGCATTTT.

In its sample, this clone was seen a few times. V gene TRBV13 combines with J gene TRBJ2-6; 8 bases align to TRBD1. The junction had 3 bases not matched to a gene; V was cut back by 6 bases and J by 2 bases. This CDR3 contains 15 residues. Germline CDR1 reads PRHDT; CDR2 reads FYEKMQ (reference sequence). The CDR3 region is CASRQGGAGANVLTF. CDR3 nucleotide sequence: TGTGCCAGCAGACAGGGGGGCGCTGGGGCCAACGTCCTGACTTTC.

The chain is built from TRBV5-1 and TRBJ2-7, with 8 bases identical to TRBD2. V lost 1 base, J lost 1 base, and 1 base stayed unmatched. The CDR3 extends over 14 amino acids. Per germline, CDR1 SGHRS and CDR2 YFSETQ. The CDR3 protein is CASSLSGGSYEQYF. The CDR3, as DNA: TGCGCCAGCAGCTTGAGCGGGGGTTCCTACGAGCAGTACTTC.

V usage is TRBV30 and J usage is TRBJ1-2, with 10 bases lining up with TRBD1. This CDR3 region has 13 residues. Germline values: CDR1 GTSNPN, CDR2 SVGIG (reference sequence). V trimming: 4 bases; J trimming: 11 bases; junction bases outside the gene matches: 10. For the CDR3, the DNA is TGTGCCTGGACCACTCGGGGACAGGGGAATTACACCTTC. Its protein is CAWTTRGQGNYTF.

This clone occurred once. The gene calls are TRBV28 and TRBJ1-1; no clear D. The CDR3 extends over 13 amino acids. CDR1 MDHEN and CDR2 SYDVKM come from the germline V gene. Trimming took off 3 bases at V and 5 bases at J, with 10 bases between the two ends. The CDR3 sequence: CASSLGITTEAFF. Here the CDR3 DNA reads TGTGCCAGCAGTTTGGGGATTACGACTGAAGCTTTCTTT. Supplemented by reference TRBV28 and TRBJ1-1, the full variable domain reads DVKVTQSSRYLVKRTGEKVFLECVQDMDHENMFWYRQDPGLGLRLIYFSYDVKMKEKGDIPEGYSVSREKKERFSLILESASTNQTSMYLCASSLGITTEAFFGQGTRLTVV.

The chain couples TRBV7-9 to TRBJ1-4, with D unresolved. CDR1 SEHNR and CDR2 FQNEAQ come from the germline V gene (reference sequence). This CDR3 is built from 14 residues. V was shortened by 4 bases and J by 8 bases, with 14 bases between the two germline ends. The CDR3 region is CASSSGNEREKLFF. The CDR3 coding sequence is TGTGCCAGCAGCTCTGGGAACGAACGGGAAAAACTGTTTTTT. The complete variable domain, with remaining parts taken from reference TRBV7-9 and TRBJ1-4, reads DTGVSQNPRHKITKRGQNVTFRCDPISEHNRLYWYRQTLGQGPEFLTYFQNEAQLEKSRLLSDRFSAERPKGSFSTLEIQRTEQGDSAMYLCASSSGNEREKLFFGSGTQLSVL.

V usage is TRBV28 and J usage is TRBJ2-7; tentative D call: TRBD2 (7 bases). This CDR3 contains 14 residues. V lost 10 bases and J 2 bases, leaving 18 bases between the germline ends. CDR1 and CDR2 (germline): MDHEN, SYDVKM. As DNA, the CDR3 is TGTGCCACCCGGGGGGCAAATAGCCCCTACGAGCAGTACTTC. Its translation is CATRGANSPYEQYF. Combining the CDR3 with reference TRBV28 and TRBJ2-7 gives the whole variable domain DVKVTQSSRYLVKRTGEKVFLECVQDMDHENMFWYRQDPGLGLRLIYFSYDVKMKEKGDIPEGYSVSREKKERFSLILESASTNQTSMYLCATRGANSPYEQYFGPGTRLTVT.

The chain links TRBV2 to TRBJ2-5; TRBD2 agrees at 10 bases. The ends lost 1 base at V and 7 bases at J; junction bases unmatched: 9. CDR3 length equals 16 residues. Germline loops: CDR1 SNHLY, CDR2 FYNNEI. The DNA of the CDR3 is TGTGCCAGCAGTGAAGAACTAGCGGGACCGGTTGGGACCCAGTACTTC. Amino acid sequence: CASSEELAGPVGTQYF.

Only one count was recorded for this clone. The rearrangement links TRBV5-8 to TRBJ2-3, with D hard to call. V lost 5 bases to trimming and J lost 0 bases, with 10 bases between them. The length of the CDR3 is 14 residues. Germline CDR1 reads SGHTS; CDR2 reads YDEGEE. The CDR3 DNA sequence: TGTGCCAGCAGGGTGGACGGGAGCACAGATACGCAGTATTTT. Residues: CASRVDGSTDTQYF.

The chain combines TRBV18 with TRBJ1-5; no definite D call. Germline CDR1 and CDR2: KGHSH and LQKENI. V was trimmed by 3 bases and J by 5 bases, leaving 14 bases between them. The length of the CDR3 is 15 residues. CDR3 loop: CASSPPSDSHQPQHF. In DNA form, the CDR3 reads TGTGCCAGCTCACCTCCGTCGGACTCCCATCAGCCCCAGCATTTT.

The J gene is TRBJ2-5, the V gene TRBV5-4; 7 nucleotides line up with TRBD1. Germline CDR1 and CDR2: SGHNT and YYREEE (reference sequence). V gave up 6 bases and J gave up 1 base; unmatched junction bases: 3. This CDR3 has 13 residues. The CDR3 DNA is TGTGCCAGCACCGACAGGGTCCAAGAGACCCAGTACTTC. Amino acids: CASTDRVQETQYF. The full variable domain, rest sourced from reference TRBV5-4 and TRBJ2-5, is ETGVTQSPTHLIKTRGQQVTLRCSSQSGHNTVSWYQQALGQGPQFIFQYYREEENGRGNFPPRFSGLQFPNYSSELNVNALELDDSALYLCASTDRVQETQYFGPGTRLLVL.

The CDR3 region is CASRPPGDTQYF. The CDR3, as DNA: TGTGCCAGCAGACCACCAGGGGATACGCAGTATTTT. The chain links TRBV7-2 to TRBJ2-3; tentative D call: TRBD1 (5 bases). The CDR3 covers 12 residues. The V gene's germline CDR1 is SGHTA and CDR2 FQGNSA. V lost 6 bases and J 6 bases, leaving 10 bases between the germline ends.

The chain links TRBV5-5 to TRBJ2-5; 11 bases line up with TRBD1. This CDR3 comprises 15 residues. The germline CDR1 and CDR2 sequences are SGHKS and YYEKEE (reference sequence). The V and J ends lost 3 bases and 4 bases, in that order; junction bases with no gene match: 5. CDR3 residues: CASSWTGTGGETQYF. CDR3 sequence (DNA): TGTGCCAGCAGCTGGACCGGGACAGGGGGAGAGACCCAGTACTTC.